The T cell receptor beta chain under discussion was sequenced for a study of T-cell memory formation after mild COVID-19. Study-level information: The study found TCR clusters largely donor specific. Study results and limitations: Contracting CD4+ clones sat mainly in CM and EM; CD8+ in EMRA. CD4+ bias marked clones expanding day 15 to 37, unlike balanced contracting clones.

Employing constant-segment primers, 5'RACE generated TCR alpha and TCR beta cDNA libraries bearing sample barcodes and UMIs. TCRdb recomputed calls from the 5' RACE reads with MiXCR, one row per CDR3 protein. The sample carries around 440,000 distinct CDR3 sequences, 15% to 20% recorded once. The table lists this clonotype with a few counts. Its antigen is not known. The sample taken for sequencing was PBMCs or a T cell subset sorted from them (not recorded which). The clonotype comes from an adult woman who had mild COVID-19 (a few samples of this study predate the infection). Cell type and time point are not known.

CDR3 DNA: TGCGCCAGCAGCCCCGCAACTAGCGGGACATCCTACGAGCAGTACTTC. Its protein is CASSPATSGTSYEQYF. The chain carries TRBV5-1 and TRBJ2-7; 10 nucleotides match TRBD2. Trimming took 4 bases from V and 1 from J; bases not matched to a gene: 8. The germline V gene has CDR1 SGHRS and CDR2 YFSETQ. The CDR3 runs to 16 residues.